One T cell receptor (beta chain) is described in this entry. Its cognate antigen has yet to be identified. Nothing much larger sits one base from this clone, and base qualities are not available. Patients with autoimmune disease history or receiving systemic immunosuppression were excluded from the trial. Peripheral blood for TCR sequencing was drawn from every dose cohort at baseline, at cycle 4 day 1 and at cycle 7 day 1. The samples were taken from a phase I, first-in-human, multicenter, open-label dose-escalation trial of ivuxolimab. Adults with locally advanced or metastatic melanoma, renal cell carcinoma, hepatocellular carcinoma or head and neck squamous cell carcinoma were enrolled in the trial. CD4+ and CD8+ T cells were sorted separately from peripheral blood before TCR sequencing. V is shortened by 0 bases, J by 1 base, and the region joining them spans 7 bases. From its cysteine to its phenylalanine, the CDR3 spans 14 amino acids. The kept DNA is CDR3 alone, 42 bases in frame from the first base. CDR1 and CDR2 were assigned from the germline V gene as SGDLS and YYNGEE.

These data are taken from a study of OX40 agonist ivuxolimab in advanced cancers. Background for the entire study: The costimulatory receptor OX40 (CD134) was targeted by ivuxolimab, a fully human IgG2 agonistic monoclonal antibody. Prior anti-PD-1, anti-PD-L1 or anti-CTLA-4 therapy was permitted, and approximately 40% of dose-escalation patients had received checkpoint inhibitors. Partial responses were achieved by three dose-escalation patients, of whom one had hepatocellular carcinoma and two had cutaneous melanoma. The dose-escalation cohort was about 86% male with a mean age of about 54 years, ranging from about 23 to 85. Peripheral TCRbeta sequencing was intended to test whether TCR sequence diversity was altered and clonal T-cell expansion was caused by ivuxolimab. Among the approximately 54 dose-escalation patients, 19 had hepatocellular carcinoma, roughly 15 melanoma, 9 renal cell carcinoma and 9 head and neck cancer. The paper describes the monotherapy dose-escalation part (N of about 52 patients) of the phase I trial of ivuxolimab. Intravenous ivuxolimab was administered to patients every 2 weeks at six dose levels: 0.01, 0.1, 0.3, 1.5, 3 and 10 mg/kg.

For sequencing of the TCRbeta CDR3 region, genomic DNA was extracted from the sorted cells. The immunoSEQ Assay was used to sequence the TCRbeta CDR3 regions. This immuneACCESS table, as held by TCRdb, lists in-frame sequences with V and J called but not all clones. Of the missing ones, under half trace to an unresolved V gene in checked studies; the others have no known cause. For this sample the table gives under 85,000 clones, of which about 85% were detected only once. Jointly, the top ten make up 0.8% to 1% of the sample. General conclusions and limits of the study: At doses of 0.1 to 3.0 mg/kg, clonal expansion of both CD4+ and CD8+ T cells in blood was seen between baseline and week 6. Low levels of normalized T-cell clonal expansion were also seen in some patients who did not respond. Partial responders in the 0.1-3.0 mg/kg groups had among the lowest normalized peripheral clonal expansion, especially among CD8+ T cells. Antigen specificity was not determined for the clonally expanded peripheral T cells. After ivuxolimab, more expanded clones were found on average in CD8+ T cells than in CD4+ T cells.

The chain joins TRBV9 to TRBJ1-1; no confident D gene assignment can be made. This specimen consisted of CD4+ or CD8+ T cells sorted from blood, obtained in a trial of the OX40 agonist ivuxolimab. This TCR derives from an adult with an advanced solid tumor such as melanoma, head and neck, liver or kidney cancer. The encoded CDR3 is CASSVAQSNTEAFF. The DNA sequence is as follows: TGTGCCAGCAGCGTAGCACAGTCGAACACTGAAGCTTTCTTT.